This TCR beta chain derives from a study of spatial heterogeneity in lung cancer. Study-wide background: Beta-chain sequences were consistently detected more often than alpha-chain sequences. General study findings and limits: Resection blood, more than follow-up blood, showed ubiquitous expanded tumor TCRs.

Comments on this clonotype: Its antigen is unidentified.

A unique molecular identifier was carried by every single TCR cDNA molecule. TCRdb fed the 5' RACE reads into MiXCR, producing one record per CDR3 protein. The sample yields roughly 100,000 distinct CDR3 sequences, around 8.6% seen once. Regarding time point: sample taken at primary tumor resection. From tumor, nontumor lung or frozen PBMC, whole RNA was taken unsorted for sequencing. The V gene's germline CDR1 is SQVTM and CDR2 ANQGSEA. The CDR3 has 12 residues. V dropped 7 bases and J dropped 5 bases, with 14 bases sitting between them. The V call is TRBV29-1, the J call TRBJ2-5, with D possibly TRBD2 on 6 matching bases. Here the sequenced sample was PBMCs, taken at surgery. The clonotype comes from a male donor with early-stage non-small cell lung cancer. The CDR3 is CSESGPEETQYF. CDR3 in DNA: TGCAGCGAGAGCGGGCCCGAGGAGACCCAGTACTTC.